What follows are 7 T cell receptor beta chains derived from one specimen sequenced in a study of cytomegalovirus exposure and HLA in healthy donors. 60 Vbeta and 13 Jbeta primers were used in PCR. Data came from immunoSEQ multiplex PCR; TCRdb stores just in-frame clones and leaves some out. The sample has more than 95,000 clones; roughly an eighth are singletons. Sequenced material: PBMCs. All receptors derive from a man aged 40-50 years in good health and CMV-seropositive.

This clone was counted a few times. This chain's CDR3 is CASSFASSYNEQFF. The CDR3 nucleotides are TGCGCCAGCAGCTTCGCTAGCTCCTACAATGAGCAGTTCTTC. This chain connects TRBV5-1 to TRBJ2-1; D is unclear. Looked up from germline, CDR1 is SGHRS and CDR2 is YFSETQ. Trimming removed 2 bases at V and 0 bases at J, with 6 bases between. The CDR3 extends over 14 amino acids.

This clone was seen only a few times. This CDR3 is CASSGEGQGGETQYF. Here the CDR3 DNA reads TGTGCCAGCAGCGGAGAGGGACAGGGGGGGGAGACCCAGTACTTC. The V gene is TRBV7-9, the J gene TRBJ2-5; TRBD1 agrees at 11 bases. Losses at the gene ends were 5 bases for V and 5 bases for J; bases not matched to a gene: 7. Germline loops: CDR1 SEHNR, CDR2 FQNEAQ (reference sequence). This CDR3 spans 15 amino acids.

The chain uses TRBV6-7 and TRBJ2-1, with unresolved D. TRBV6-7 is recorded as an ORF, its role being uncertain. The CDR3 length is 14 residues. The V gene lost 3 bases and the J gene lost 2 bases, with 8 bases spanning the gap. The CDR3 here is CASSYECPYNEQFF. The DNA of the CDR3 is TGTGCCAGCAGTTATGAGTGCCCCTACAATGAGCAGTTCTTC.

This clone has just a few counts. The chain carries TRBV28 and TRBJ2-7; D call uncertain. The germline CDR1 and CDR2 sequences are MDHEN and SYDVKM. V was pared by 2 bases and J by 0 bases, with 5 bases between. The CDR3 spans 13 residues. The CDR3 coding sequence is TGTGCCAGCAGTTTAGACAACTCCTACGAGCAGTACTTC. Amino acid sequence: CASSLDNSYEQYF.

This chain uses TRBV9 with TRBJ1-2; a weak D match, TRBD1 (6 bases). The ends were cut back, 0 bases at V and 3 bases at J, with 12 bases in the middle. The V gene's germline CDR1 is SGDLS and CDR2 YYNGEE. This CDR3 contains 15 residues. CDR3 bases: TGTGCCAGCAGCGTAGCGGTAGGGGGGGACTATGGCTACACCTTC. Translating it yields CASSVAVGGDYGYTF.

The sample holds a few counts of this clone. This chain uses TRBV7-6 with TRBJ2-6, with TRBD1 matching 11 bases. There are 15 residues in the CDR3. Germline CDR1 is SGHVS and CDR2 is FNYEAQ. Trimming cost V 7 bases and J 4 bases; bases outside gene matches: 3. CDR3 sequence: CASKDRGLGANVLTF. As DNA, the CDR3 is TGTGCCAGCAAGGACAGGGGGCTCGGGGCCAACGTCCTGACTTTC. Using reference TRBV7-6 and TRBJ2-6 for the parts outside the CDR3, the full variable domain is GAGVSQSPRYKVTKRGQDVALRCDPISGHVSLYWYRQALGQGPEFLTYFNYEAQQDKSGLPNDRFSAERPEGSISTLTIQRTEQRDSAMYRCASKDRGLGANVLTFGAGSRLTVL.

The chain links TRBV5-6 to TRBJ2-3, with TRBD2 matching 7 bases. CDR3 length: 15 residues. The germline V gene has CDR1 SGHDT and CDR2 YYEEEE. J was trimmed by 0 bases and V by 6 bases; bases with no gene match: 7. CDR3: CASTPGRVSTDTQYF. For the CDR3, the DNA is TGTGCCAGCACTCCAGGGAGGGTCAGCACAGATACGCAGTATTTT.